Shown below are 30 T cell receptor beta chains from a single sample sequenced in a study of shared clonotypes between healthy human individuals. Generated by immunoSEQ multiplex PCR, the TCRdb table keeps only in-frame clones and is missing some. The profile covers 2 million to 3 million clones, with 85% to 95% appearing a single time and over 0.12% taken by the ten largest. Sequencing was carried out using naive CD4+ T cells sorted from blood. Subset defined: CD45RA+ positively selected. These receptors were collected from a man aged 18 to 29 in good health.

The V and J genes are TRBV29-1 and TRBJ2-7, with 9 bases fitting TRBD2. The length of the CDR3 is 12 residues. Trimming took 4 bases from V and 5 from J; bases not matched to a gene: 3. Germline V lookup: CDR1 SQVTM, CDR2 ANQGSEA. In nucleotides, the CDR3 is TGCAGCGTTGCCTCTAGCGGGAACGAGCAGTACTTC. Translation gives CSVASSGNEQYF.

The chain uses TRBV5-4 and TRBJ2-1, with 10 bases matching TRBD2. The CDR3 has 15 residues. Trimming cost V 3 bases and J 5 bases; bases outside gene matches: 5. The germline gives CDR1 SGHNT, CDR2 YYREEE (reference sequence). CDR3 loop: CASSSGLAEDNEQFF. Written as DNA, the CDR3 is TGTGCCAGCAGCTCCGGACTAGCGGAAGACAATGAGCAGTTCTTC.

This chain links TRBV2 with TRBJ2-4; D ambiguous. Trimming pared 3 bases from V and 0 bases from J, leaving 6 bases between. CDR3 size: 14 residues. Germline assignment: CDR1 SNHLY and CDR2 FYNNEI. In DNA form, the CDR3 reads TGTGCCAGCAGTGACGAAATAGCCAAAAACATTCAGTACTTC. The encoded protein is CASSDEIAKNIQYF.

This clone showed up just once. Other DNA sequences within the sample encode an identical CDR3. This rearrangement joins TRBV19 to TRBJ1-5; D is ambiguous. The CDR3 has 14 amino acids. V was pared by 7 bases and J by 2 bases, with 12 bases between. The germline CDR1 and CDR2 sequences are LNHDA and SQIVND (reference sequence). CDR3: CASKYREGNQPQHF. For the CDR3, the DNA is TGTGCCAGTAAGTATAGGGAGGGCAATCAGCCCCAGCATTTT.

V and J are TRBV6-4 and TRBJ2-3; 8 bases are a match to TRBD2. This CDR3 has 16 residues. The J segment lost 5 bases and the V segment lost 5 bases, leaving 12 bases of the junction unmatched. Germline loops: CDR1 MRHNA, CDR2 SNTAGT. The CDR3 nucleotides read TGTGCCAGCAGTTCCGGCGGGGGGCCCTCCAGAGATACGCAGTATTTT. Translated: CASSSGGGPSRDTQYF.

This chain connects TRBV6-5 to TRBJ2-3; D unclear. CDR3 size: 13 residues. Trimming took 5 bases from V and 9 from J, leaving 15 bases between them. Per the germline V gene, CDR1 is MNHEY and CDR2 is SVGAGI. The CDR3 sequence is CASSPPSRETQYF. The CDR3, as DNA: TGTGCCAGCAGTCCCCCAAGTCGTGAAACGCAGTATTTT.

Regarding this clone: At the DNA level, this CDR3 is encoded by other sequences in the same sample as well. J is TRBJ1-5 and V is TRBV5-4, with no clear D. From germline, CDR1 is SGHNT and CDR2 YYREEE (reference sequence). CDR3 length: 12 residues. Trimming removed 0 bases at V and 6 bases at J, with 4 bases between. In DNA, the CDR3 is TGTGCCAGCAGCTTGGATTCTCAGCCCCAGCATTTT. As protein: CASSLDSQPQHF.

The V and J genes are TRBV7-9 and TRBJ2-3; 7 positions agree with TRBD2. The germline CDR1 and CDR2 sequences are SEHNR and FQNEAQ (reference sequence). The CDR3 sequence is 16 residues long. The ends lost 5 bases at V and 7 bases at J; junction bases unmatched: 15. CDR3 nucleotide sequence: TGTGCCAGCAGCAGGAGGGCTAGCGGTGGCCCAAATACGCAGTATTTT. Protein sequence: CASSRRASGGPNTQYF.

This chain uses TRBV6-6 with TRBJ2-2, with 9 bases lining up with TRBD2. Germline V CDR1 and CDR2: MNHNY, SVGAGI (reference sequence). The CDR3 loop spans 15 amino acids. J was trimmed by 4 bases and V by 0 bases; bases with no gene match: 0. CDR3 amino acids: CASSYSTSGTGELFF. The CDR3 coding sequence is TGTGCCAGCAGTTACTCGACTAGCGGCACCGGGGAGCTGTTTTTT.

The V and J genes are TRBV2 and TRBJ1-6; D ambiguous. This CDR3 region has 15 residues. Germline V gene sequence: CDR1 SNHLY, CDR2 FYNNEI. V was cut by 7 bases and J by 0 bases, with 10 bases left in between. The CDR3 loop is CASKEESSYNSPLHF. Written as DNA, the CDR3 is TGTGCCAGCAAAGAGGAGAGCTCCTATAATTCACCCCTCCACTTT.

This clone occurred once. CDR3 nucleotides: TGCGCCAGCAGCGTATCAGATACGCAGTATTTT. Translated: CASSVSDTQYF. The chain couples TRBV5-1 to TRBJ2-3; D unclear. CDR3 length equals 11 residues. Germline V gene lookup returns CDR1 SGHRS and CDR2 YFSETQ. V dropped 4 bases and J dropped 4 bases, with 4 bases sitting between them.

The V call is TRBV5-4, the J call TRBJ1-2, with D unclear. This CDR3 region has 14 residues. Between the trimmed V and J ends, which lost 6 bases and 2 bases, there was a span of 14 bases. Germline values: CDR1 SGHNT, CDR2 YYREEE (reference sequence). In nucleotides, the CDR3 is TGTGCCAGCACCCCGCCCGGCGGAAACTATGGCTACACCTTC. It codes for CASTPPGGNYGYTF.

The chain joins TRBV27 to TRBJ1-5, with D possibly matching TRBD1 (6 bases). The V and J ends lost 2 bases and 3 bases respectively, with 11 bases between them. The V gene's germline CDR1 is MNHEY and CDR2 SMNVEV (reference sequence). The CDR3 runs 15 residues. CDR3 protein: CASSLLNRANQPQHF. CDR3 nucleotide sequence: TGTGCCAGCAGTTTACTTAACAGGGCCAATCAGCCCCAGCATTTT.

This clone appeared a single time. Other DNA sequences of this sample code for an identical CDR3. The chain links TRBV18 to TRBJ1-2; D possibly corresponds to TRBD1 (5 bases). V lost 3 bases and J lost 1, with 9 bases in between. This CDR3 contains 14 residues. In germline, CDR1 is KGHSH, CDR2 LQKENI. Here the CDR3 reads CASSPGRGNYGYTF. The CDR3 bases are TGTGCCAGCTCACCCGGGAGGGGTAACTATGGCTACACCTTC.

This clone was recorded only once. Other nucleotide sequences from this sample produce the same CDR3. CDR3 nucleotides: TGTGCCAGCAGCTTAGAAGTAGAGACCCAGTACTTC. As protein: CASSLEVETQYF. This chain connects TRBV7-9 to TRBJ2-5; D not certain. Deletions cut 1 base from V and 4 bases from J, with 4 bases between. The germline CDR1 and CDR2 sequences are SEHNR and FQNEAQ (reference sequence). The CDR3 is made up of 12 amino acids. The full variable domain, in which reference TRBV7-9 and TRBJ2-5 provide the parts outside the CDR3, is DTGVSQNPRHKITKRGQNVTFRCDPISEHNRLYWYRQTLGQGPEFLTYFQNEAQLEKSRLLSDRFSAERPKGSFSTLEIQRTEQGDSAMYLCASSLEVETQYFGPGTRLLVL.

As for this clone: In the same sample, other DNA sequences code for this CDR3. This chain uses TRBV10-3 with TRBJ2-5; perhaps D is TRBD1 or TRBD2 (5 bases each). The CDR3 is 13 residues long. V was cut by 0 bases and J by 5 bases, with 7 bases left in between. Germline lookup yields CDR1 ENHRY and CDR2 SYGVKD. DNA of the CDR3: TGTGCCATCAGTGAGTCTGGGACCGAGACCCAGTACTTC. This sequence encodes CAISESGTETQYF.

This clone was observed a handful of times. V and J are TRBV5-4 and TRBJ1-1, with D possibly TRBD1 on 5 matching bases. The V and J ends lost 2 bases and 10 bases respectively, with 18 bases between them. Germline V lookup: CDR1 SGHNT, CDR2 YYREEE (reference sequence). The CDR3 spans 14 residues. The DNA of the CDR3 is TGTGCCAGCAGCTTCGGAACGGGATACAGGACAGCTTTCTTT. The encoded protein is CASSFGTGYRTAFF.

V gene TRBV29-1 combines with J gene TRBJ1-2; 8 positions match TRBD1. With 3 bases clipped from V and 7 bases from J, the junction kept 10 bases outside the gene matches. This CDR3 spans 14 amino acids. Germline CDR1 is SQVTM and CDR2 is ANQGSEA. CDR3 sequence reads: CSVDSRQGASGYTF. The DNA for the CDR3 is TGCAGCGTTGACTCTCGGCAGGGGGCGTCTGGCTACACCTTC.

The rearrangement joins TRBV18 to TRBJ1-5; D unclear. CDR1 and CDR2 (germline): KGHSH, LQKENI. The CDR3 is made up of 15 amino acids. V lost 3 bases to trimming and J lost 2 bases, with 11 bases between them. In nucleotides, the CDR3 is TGTGCCAGCTCACCTGAAGGCTCCGGCAATCAGCCCCAGCATTTT. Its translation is CASSPEGSGNQPQHF. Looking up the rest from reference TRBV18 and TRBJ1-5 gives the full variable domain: NAGVMQNPRHLVRRRGQEARLRCSPMKGHSHVYWYRQLPEEGLKFMVYLQKENIIDESGMPKERFSAEFPKEGPSILRIQQVVRGDSAAYFCASSPEGSGNQPQHFGDGTRLSIL.

The chain's CDR3 is CASSGFGLAATDTQYF. Written as DNA, the CDR3 is TGTGCCAGCAGTGGGTTCGGACTAGCGGCCACAGATACGCAGTATTTT. The chain uses TRBV25-1 and TRBJ2-3, with 10 bases lining up with TRBD2. Losses at the gene ends were 4 bases for V and 2 bases for J; bases not matched to a gene: 6. The germline CDR1 and CDR2 sequences are MGHDK and SYGVNS. The CDR3 extends over 16 amino acids.

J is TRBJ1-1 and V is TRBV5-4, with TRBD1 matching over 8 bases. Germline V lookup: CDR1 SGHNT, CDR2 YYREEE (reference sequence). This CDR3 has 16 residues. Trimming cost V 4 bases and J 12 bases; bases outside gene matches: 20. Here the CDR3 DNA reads TGTGCCAGCAGCATCAAGGACAGGGCCCGATTTGGATTAACTTTCTTT. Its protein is CASSIKDRARFGLTFF.

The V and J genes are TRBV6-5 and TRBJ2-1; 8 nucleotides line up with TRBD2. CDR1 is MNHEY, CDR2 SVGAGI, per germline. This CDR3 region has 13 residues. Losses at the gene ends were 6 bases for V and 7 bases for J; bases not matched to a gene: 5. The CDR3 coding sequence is TGTGCCAGCAGCGGGAGGGCGGGGAATGAGCAGTTCTTC. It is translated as CASSGRAGNEQFF.

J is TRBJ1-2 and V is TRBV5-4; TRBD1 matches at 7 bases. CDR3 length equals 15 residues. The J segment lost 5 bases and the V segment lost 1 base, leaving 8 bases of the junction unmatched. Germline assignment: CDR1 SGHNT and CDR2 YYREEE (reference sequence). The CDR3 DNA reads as TGTGCCAGCAGCTTGCCTGACAGGGCCACTTATGGCTACACCTTC. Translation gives CASSLPDRATYGYTF. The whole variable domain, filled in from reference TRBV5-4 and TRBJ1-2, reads ETGVTQSPTHLIKTRGQQVTLRCSSQSGHNTVSWYQQALGQGPQFIFQYYREEENGRGNFPPRFSGLQFPNYSSELNVNALELDDSALYLCASSLPDRATYGYTFGSGTRLTVV.

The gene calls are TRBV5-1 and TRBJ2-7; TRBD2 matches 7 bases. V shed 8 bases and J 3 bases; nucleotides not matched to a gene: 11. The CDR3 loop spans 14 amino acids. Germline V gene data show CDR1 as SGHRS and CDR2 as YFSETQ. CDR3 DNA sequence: TGCGCCAGTCAGGCCGGACTAGATGGCTACGAGCAGTACTTC. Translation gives CASQAGLDGYEQYF.

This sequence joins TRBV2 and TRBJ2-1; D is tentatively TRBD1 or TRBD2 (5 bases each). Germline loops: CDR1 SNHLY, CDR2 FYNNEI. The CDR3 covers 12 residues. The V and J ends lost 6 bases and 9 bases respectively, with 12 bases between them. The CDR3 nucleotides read TGTGCCAGCAGAAGGGACGCTTTTGAGCAGTTCTTC. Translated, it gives CASRRDAFEQFF.

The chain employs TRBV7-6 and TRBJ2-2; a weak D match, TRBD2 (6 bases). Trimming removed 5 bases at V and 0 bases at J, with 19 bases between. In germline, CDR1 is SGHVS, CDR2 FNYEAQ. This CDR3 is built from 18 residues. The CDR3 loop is CASSLRDLSPPNTGELFF. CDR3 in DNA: TGTGCCAGCAGCCTCCGGGACTTATCCCCCCCGAACACCGGGGAGCTGTTTTTT. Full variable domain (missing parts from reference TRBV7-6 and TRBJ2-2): GAGVSQSPRYKVTKRGQDVALRCDPISGHVSLYWYRQALGQGPEFLTYFNYEAQQDKSGLPNDRFSAERPEGSISTLTIQRTEQRDSAMYRCASSLRDLSPPNTGELFFGEGSRLTVL.

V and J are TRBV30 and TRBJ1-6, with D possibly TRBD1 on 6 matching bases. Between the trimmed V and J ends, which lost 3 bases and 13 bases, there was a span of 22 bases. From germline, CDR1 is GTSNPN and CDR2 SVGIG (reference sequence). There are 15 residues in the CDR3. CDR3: CAWRFGTFDLGPLHF. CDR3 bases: TGTGCCTGGAGATTCGGGACATTCGACTTGGGGCCCCTCCACTTT.

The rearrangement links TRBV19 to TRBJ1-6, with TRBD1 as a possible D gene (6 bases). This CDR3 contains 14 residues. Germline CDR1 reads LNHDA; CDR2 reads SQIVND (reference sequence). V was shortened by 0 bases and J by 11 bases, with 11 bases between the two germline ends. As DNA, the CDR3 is TGTGCCAGTAGTATAGATCACAGGGAAACACCCCTCCACTTT. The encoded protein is CASSIDHRETPLHF.

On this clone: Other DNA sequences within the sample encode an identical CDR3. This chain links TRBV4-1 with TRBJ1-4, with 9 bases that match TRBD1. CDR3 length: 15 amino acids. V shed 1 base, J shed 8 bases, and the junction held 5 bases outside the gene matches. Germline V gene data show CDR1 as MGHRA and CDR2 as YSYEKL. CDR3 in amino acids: CASSQVGTGREKLFF. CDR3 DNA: TGCGCCAGCAGCCAAGTCGGGACAGGGAGGGAAAAACTGTTTTTT.

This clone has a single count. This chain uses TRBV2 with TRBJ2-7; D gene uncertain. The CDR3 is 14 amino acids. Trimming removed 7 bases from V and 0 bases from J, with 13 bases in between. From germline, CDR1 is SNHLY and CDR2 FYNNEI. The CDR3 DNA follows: TGTGCCAGCACCAAAGCTGCGAGCTCCTACGAGCAGTACTTC. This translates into CASTKAASSYEQYF.